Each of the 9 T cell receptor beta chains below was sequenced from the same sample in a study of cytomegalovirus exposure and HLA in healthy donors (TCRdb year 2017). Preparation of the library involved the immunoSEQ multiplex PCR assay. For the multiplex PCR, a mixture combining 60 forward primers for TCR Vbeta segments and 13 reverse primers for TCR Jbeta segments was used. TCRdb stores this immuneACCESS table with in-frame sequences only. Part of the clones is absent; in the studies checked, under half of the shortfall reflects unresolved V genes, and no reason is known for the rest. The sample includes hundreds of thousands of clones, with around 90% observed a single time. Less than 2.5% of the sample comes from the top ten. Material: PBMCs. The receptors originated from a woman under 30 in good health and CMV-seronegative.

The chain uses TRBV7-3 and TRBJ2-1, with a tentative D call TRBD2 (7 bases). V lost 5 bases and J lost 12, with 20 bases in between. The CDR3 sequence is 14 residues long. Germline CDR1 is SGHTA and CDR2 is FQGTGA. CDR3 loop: CASSRRSGGAGQFF. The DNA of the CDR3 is TGTGCCAGCAGCCGTCGATCGGGGGGCGCCGGGCAGTTCTTC. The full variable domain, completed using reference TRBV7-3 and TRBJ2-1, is GAGVSQTPSNKVTEKGKYVELRCDPISGHTALYWYRQSLGQGPEFLIYFQGTGAADDSGLPNDRFFAVRPEGSVSTLKIQRTERGDSAVYLCASSRRSGGAGQFFGPGTRLTVL.

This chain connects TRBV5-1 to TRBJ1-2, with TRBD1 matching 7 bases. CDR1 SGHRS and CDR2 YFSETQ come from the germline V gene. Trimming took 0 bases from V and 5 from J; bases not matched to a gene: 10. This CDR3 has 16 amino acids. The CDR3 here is CASSLDPTGKGYGYTF. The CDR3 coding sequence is TGCGCCAGCAGCTTGGACCCGACAGGGAAAGGGTATGGCTACACCTTC.

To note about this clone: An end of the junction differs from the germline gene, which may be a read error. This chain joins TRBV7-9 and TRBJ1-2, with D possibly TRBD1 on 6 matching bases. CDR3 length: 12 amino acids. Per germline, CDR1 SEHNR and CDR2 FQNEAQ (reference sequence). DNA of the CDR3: TGTGCCAGCGGGGACATCGAGGATGGCTGCACCTTC. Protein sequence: CASGDIEDGCTF.

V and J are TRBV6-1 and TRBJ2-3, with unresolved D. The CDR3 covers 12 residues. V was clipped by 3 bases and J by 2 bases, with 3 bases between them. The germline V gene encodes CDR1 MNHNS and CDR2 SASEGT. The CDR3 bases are TGTGCCAGCAGTGATATCACAGATACGCAGTATTTT. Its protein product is CASSDITDTQYF.

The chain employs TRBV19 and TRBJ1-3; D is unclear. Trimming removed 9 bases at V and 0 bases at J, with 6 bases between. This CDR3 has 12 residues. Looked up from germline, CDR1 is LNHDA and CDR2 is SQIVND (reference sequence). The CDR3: CASTSSGNTIYF. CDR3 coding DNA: TGTGCCAGCACTAGCTCTGGAAACACCATATATTTT. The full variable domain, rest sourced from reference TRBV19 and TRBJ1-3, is DGGITQSPKYLFRKEGQNVTLSCEQNLNHDAMYWYRQDPGQGLRLIYYSQIVNDFQKGDIAEGYSVSREKKESFPLTVTSAQKNPTAFYLCASTSSGNTIYFGEGSWLTVV.

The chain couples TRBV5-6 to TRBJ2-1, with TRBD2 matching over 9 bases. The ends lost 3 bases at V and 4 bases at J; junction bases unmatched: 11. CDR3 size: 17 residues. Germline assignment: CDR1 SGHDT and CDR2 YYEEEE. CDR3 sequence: CASSSGRLAGIYNEQFF. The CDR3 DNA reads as TGTGCCAGCAGCTCCGGCCGGCTAGCGGGGATATACAATGAGCAGTTCTTC.

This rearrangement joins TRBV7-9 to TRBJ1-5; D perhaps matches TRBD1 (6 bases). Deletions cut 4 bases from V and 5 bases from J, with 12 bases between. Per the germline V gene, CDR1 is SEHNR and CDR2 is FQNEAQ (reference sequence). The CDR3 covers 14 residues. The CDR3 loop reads CASSSKTGHQPQHF. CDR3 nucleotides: TGTGCCAGCAGCTCTAAGACAGGACATCAGCCCCAGCATTTT.

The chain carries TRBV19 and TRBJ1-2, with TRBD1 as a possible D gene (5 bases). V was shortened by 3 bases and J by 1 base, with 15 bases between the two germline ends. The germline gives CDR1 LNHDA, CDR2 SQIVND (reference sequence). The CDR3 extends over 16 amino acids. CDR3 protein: CASSIAGGNLNYGYTF. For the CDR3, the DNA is TGTGCCAGTAGTATCGCTGGGGGGAACCTTAACTATGGCTACACCTTC.

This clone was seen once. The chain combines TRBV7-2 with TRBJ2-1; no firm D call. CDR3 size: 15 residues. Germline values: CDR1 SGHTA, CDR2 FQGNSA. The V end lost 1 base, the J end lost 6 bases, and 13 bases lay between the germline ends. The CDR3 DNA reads TGTGCCAGCAGCTTAGGGTTCTCGATTAGCAATGAGCAGTTCTTC. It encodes CASSLGFSISNEQFF.